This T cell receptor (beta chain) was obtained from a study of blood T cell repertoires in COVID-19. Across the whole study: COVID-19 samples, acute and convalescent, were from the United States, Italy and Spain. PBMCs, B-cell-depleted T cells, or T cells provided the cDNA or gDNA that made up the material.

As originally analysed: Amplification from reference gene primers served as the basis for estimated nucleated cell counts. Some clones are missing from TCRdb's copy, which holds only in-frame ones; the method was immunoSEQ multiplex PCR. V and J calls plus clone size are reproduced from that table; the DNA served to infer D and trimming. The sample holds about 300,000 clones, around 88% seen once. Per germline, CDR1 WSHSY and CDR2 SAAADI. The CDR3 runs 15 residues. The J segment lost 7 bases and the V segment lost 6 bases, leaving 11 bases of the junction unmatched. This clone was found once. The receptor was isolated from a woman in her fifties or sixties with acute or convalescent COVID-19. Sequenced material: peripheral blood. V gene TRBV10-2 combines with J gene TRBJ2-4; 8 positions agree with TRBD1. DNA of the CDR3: TGCGCCAGCAGCTCCTGGACAGGGAAGGCGAACATTCAGTACTTC. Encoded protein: CASSSWTGKANIQYF.